This T cell receptor (beta chain) is drawn from a study of OX40 agonist ivuxolimab in advanced cancers. As for the study in general: Ivuxolimab, an agonistic anti-OX40 (CD134) antibody, was given to patients. Participants, roughly 80% male, averaged approximately 65 years of age, ranging from roughly 23 to 80. Partial responses occurred in Three dose-escalation patients, one with hepatocellular carcinoma and two with cutaneous melanoma.

This CDR3 is built from 14 residues. Trimming took 3 bases from V and 6 from J; bases not matched to a gene: 6. Per the germline V gene, CDR1 is MNHNS and CDR2 is SASEGT. Here immunoSEQ multiplex PCR was the method, and the copy in TCRdb shows in-frame clones only, minus some. The table lists tens of thousands of clones, over 75% of them singletons. The chain combines TRBV6-1 with TRBJ2-7; 9 bases are shared with TRBD1. The sequencing here drew on CD4+ or CD8+ T cells sorted from blood, taken in a trial of the OX40 agonist ivuxolimab. This TCR came from an adult with an advanced solid tumor such as melanoma, head and neck, liver or kidney cancer. The CDR3 protein is CASSDGDRVREQYF. In DNA, the CDR3 is TGTGCCAGCAGTGATGGGGACAGGGTTCGCGAGCAGTACTTC.